The 17 T cell receptor beta chains listed next were all sequenced from one sample in a study of OX40 agonist ivuxolimab in advanced cancers. Here immunoSEQ multiplex PCR was the method, and the copy in TCRdb shows in-frame clones only, minus some. The sample yields over 65,000 clones, more than 70% seen once. Sample: CD4+ or CD8+ T cells sorted from blood, taken in a trial of the OX40 agonist ivuxolimab. These receptor sequences come from an adult with an advanced solid tumor such as melanoma, head and neck, liver or kidney cancer.

The chain's CDR3 is CASSDRVDTEAFF. In DNA form, the CDR3 reads TGTGCCAGCAGCGACAGGGTGGACACTGAAGCTTTCTTT. The rearrangement joins TRBV7-9 to TRBJ1-1; TRBD1 matches at 7 bases. This CDR3 comprises 13 residues. Germline V gene data show CDR1 as SEHNR and CDR2 as FQNEAQ (reference sequence). The junction had 3 bases not matched to a gene; V was cut back by 5 bases and J by 3 bases.

The J gene is TRBJ1-1, the V gene TRBV2; no definite D call. The CDR3 sequence is 14 residues long. Trimming shortened V by 7 bases and J by 3 bases, and 15 bases separated the two germline ends. Germline CDR1 reads SNHLY; CDR2 reads FYNNEI. The chain's CDR3 is CASTKEEGDTEAFF. The DNA for the CDR3 is TGTGCCAGCACCAAAGAAGAGGGTGACACTGAAGCTTTCTTT.

The rearrangement links TRBV4-2 to TRBJ2-2; 9 bases are shared with TRBD2. Unmatched junction bases numbered 14, after V lost 0 bases and J lost 6 bases. This CDR3 comprises 19 residues. Germline CDR1 is LGHNA and CDR2 is YNFKEQ. CDR3 DNA: TGTGCCAGCAGCCAAGAAGGGGGCGGCGGGAGGGCCTCCGCCGGGGAGCTGTTTTTT. Translating it yields CASSQEGGGGRASAGELFF.

The chain couples TRBV4-1 to TRBJ2-7; 9 bases are shared with TRBD1. CDR3 size: 15 residues. The junction had 13 bases not matched to a gene; V was cut back by 4 bases and J by 9 bases. Germline V lookup: CDR1 MGHRA, CDR2 YSYEKL. CDR3 in DNA: TGCGCCAGCAGCCCAAACTCGGACAGGGGCCGAGCGCAGTACTTC. Its translation: CASSPNSDRGRAQYF.

V usage is TRBV19 and J usage is TRBJ2-1; D tentatively reads TRBD1 or TRBD2 (5 bases each). Germline V gene lookup returns CDR1 LNHDA and CDR2 SQIVND (reference sequence). The CDR3 spans 17 residues. Between the trimmed V and J ends, which lost 6 bases and 0 bases, there was a span of 18 bases. The CDR3 sequence: CASSKTTGTSSYNEQFF. The CDR3 DNA follows: TGTGCCAGTAGCAAGACAACCGGGACGAGCTCCTACAATGAGCAGTTCTTC.

In DNA, the CDR3 is TGTGCCAGCAGCGATCCCGGTTTTGGAGGCTACACCTTC. Amino acids: CASSDPGFGGYTF. This rearrangement joins TRBV9 to TRBJ1-2; no firm D call. CDR1 is SGDLS, CDR2 YYNGEE, per germline. The CDR3 consists of 13 residues. V was pared by 3 bases and J by 8 bases, with 14 bases between. Full variable domain (remainder filled in from reference TRBV9 and TRBJ1-2): DSGVTQTPKHLITATGQRVTLRCSPRSGDLSVYWYQQSLDQGLQFLIQYYNGEERAKGNILERFSAQQFPDLHSELNLSSLELGDSALYFCASSDPGFGGYTFGSGTRLTVV.

V gene TRBV20-1 combines with J gene TRBJ2-5; D is possibly TRBD1 or TRBD2 (5 bases each). CDR3 length equals 10 residues. V was clipped by 2 bases and J by 10 bases, with 8 bases between them. The germline gives CDR1 DFQATT, CDR2 SNEGSKA (reference sequence). The CDR3 bases are TGCAGTGCTAGAATGGGGGTCCAGTACTTC. Translation: CSARMGVQYF.

The genes are TRBV25-1 and TRBJ2-1, with D possibly TRBD1 on 6 matching bases. Trimming removed 4 bases from V and 4 bases from J, with 17 bases in between. The CDR3 totals 16 residues. CDR1 and CDR2 (germline): MGHDK, SYGVNS. CDR3 sequence: CASSASGAQTYNEQFF. CDR3 bases: TGTGCCAGCAGTGCATCAGGGGCCCAAACGTACAATGAGCAGTTCTTC.

The chain links TRBV10-3 to TRBJ2-3; D unresolved. Germline values: CDR1 ENHRY, CDR2 SYGVKD. V was cut by 0 bases and J by 0 bases, with 4 bases left in between. The CDR3 spans 14 residues. The CDR3: CAISESSSTDTQYF. In nucleotides, the CDR3 is TGTGCCATCAGTGAGTCGTCTAGCACAGATACGCAGTATTTT.

The chain has TRBV19 and TRBJ1-3, with TRBD1 identical over 7 bases. The CDR3 totals 15 residues. The junction had 7 bases not matched to a gene; V was cut back by 5 bases and J by 3 bases. Germline V lookup: CDR1 LNHDA, CDR2 SQIVND (reference sequence). CDR3 DNA sequence: TGTGCCAGTAGTCCCGGGACAGCTGGTGGAAACACCATATATTTT. Residues: CASSPGTAGGNTIYF. Complete variable domain (other parts from reference TRBV19 and TRBJ1-3): DGGITQSPKYLFRKEGQNVTLSCEQNLNHDAMYWYRQDPGQGLRLIYYSQIVNDFQKGDIAEGYSVSREKKESFPLTVTSAQKNPTAFYLCASSPGTAGGNTIYFGEGSWLTVV.

The rearrangement uses TRBV2 and TRBJ2-7; D gene unclear. The CDR3 has 12 amino acids. Germline V gene sequence: CDR1 SNHLY, CDR2 FYNNEI. V was shortened by 2 bases and J by 1 base, with 3 bases between the two germline ends. CDR3 sequence: CASSEQSYEQYF. The DNA of the CDR3 is TGTGCCAGCAGTGAACAATCCTACGAGCAGTACTTC.

The chain carries TRBV7-2 and TRBJ1-2; TRBD1 might be the D (6 bases). Germline V gene sequence: CDR1 SGHTA, CDR2 FQGNSA. V lost 2 bases and J lost 3, with 7 bases in between. CDR3 size: 13 residues. The CDR3 protein is CASSLKGDYGYTF. Here the CDR3 DNA reads TGTGCCAGCAGCTTAAAGGGGGACTATGGCTACACCTTC.

The gene calls are TRBV4-1 and TRBJ2-7; 10 bases line up with TRBD1. CDR3 length: 17 amino acids. Germline assignment: CDR1 MGHRA and CDR2 YSYEKL. With V trimmed by 1 base and J by 6 bases, 12 bases remained unmatched. The CDR3 loop reads CASSQVGRGQGKLEQYF. The CDR3, as DNA: TGCGCCAGCAGCCAAGTAGGGAGGGGACAGGGGAAGCTCGAGCAGTACTTC.

The genes are TRBV12-5 and TRBJ1-1, with D possibly TRBD1 on 5 matching bases. Germline V gives CDR1 LGHNT, CDR2 FRNRAP. V lost 0 bases to trimming and J lost 1 base, with 9 bases between them. The CDR3 loop spans 15 amino acids. CDR3 sequence (DNA): TGTGCTAGTGGTTTGGTAGTCGGGGGGAACACTGAAGCTTTCTTT. Translation: CASGLVVGGNTEAFF.

The rearrangement uses TRBV5-1 and TRBJ2-3; TRBD2 agrees at 8 bases. This CDR3 has 14 amino acids. Germline V gene data show CDR1 as SGHRS and CDR2 as YFSETQ. After removal of 4 bases from V and 2 bases from J, the junction contained 3 bases not matched to a gene. The CDR3 here is CASSLSGITDTQYF. The CDR3 DNA is TGCGCCAGCAGCCTTAGCGGGATCACAGATACGCAGTATTTT.

The gene calls are TRBV7-2 and TRBJ2-2, with 11 bases that match TRBD2. This CDR3 comprises 16 residues. The J segment lost 5 bases and the V segment lost 4 bases, leaving 6 bases of the junction unmatched. From germline, CDR1 is SGHTA and CDR2 FQGNSA. The CDR3 coding sequence is TGTGCCAGCAGCTCCCGTAGCGGGAGGGGGACCGGGGAGCTGTTTTTT. Its translation is CASSSRSGRGTGELFF.

This sequence joins TRBV28 and TRBJ2-5, with 9 bases lining up with TRBD1. V gave up 6 bases and J gave up 5 bases; unmatched junction bases: 7. The CDR3 contains 14 residues. CDR1 is MDHEN, CDR2 SYDVKM, per germline. The CDR3 loop is CASRATGGAETQYF. CDR3 sequence (DNA): TGTGCCAGCAGGGCTACAGGGGGCGCGGAGACCCAGTACTTC.